The 18 T cell receptor beta chains below come from one sample, sequenced in a study of T cell responses to AZD1222 COVID-19 vaccine. TCRdb's table, derived via immunoSEQ multiplex PCR, lists solely in-frame clones and lacks some. The sample has tens of thousands of clones, about 86% seen once. The sample was peripheral blood, taken on day 0 of MenACWY control vaccination. The receptors stem from an adult in good health.

The sample holds one count of this clone. The rearrangement uses TRBV20-1 and TRBJ2-7, with D hard to call. V shed 0 bases and J shed 6 bases, with 6 bases lying between them. CDR3 length: 11 residues. Germline loops: CDR1 DFQATT, CDR2 SNEGSKA (reference sequence). The CDR3 nucleotides are TGCAGTGCTAGAGATCGGGCCGAGCAGTACTTC. Translating it yields CSARDRAEQYF.

Note on this clone: It is unclear where the CDR3 begins or ends on the DNA, so no DNA is shown, and the CDR3 is as TCRdb lists it. The V gene is TRBV29-1, the J gene TRBJ2-1; the D call TRBD2 from the table was never checked on the DNA. The germline gives CDR1 SQVTM, CDR2 ANQGSEA. The CDR3 contains 12 residues when both ends are counted. The chain's CDR3 is CSVGPGGNEQFF.

The rearrangement joins TRBV5-6 to TRBJ2-7, with 8 bases matching TRBD2. Trimming removed 2 bases from V and 3 bases from J; junction bases left unmatched: 4. Germline loops: CDR1 SGHDT, CDR2 YYEEEE. CDR3 length: 14 amino acids. The CDR3 DNA reads TGTGCCAGCAGCTTAGTACGGGGGGGCTACGAGCAGTACTTC. Translating it yields CASSLVRGGYEQYF.

V and J are TRBV5-5 and TRBJ1-5; unclear D gene. This CDR3 is 15 amino acids long. The germline V gene encodes CDR1 SGHKS and CDR2 YYEKEE (reference sequence). Trimming removed 2 bases from V and 7 bases from J, with 16 bases in between. The CDR3 nucleotides are TGTGCCAGCAGCTTATTTGATCTGGGGAAGCAGCCCCAGCATTTT. Its translation: CASSLFDLGKQPQHF. Full variable domain (missing parts from reference TRBV5-5 and TRBJ1-5): DAGVTQSPTHLIKTRGQQVTLRCSPISGHKSVSWYQQVLGQGPQFIFQYYEKEERGRGNFPDRFSARQFPNYSSELNVNALLLGDSALYLCASSLFDLGKQPQHFGDGTRLSIL.

The chain couples TRBV2 to TRBJ2-7; the D is unclear. The ends were cut back, 2 bases at V and 3 bases at J, with 8 bases in the middle. The CDR3 covers 13 residues. Germline V gene sequence: CDR1 SNHLY, CDR2 FYNNEI. The CDR3 bases are TGTGCCAGCAGTGAATCGGGCCGCTACGAGCAGTACTTC. Translation: CASSESGRYEQYF.

The rearrangement links TRBV28 to TRBJ2-2; D tentatively reads TRBD1 or TRBD2 (6 bases each). The V end was cut by 6 bases, the J end by 1 base, with 15 bases between. Germline assignment: CDR1 MDHEN and CDR2 SYDVKM. This CDR3 has 16 residues. The CDR3 sequence is CASRPGGQGNTGELFF. CDR3 sequence (DNA): TGTGCCAGCAGGCCCGGGGGCCAGGGGAACACCGGGGAGCTGTTTTTT.

The chain is built from TRBV7-3 and TRBJ2-6; no firm D call. The CDR3 is made up of 15 amino acids. Germline V gives CDR1 SGHTA, CDR2 FQGTGA. V lost 2 bases, J lost 0 bases, and 5 bases lay in between. CDR3 in amino acids: CASSLVFSGANVLTF. CDR3 DNA: TGTGCCAGCAGCTTAGTGTTCTCTGGGGCCAACGTCCTGACTTTC.

This chain uses TRBV7-2 with TRBJ1-3, with D unclear. This CDR3 is 16 amino acids long. Germline CDR1 reads SGHTA; CDR2 reads FQGNSA. Trimming left V 5 bases short and J 0 bases short, with 14 bases between. CDR3: CASSPRTVSSGNTIYF. The CDR3 DNA is TGTGCCAGCAGCCCTCGGACGGTGAGCTCTGGAAACACCATATATTTT. The entire variable domain, with the rest obtained from reference TRBV7-2 and TRBJ1-3, is as follows: GAGVSQSPSNKVTEKGKDVELRCDPISGHTALYWYRQSLGQGLEFLIYFQGNSAPDKSGLPSDRFSAERTGGSVSTLTIQRTQQEDSAVYLCASSPRTVSSGNTIYFGEGSWLTVV.

V gene TRBV5-5 combines with J gene TRBJ1-6; tentative D call: TRBD1 (6 bases). The V end was cut by 1 base, the J end by 10 bases, with 9 bases between. Germline values: CDR1 SGHKS, CDR2 YYEKEE (reference sequence). The CDR3 has 13 residues. The DNA of the CDR3 is TGTGCCAGCAGCTTGCAGGGGTGGTCACCCCTCCACTTT. It translates to CASSLQGWSPLHF.

The chain carries TRBV30 and TRBJ1-1, with D tentatively TRBD1 (5 bases). The germline V gene encodes CDR1 GTSNPN and CDR2 SVGIG (reference sequence). Deletions cut 3 bases from V and 2 bases from J, with 16 bases between. The CDR3 covers 15 residues. Here the CDR3 DNA reads TGTGCCTGGAGGCAGGGTTTTGGAAGAAACACTGAAGCTTTCTTT. This encodes CAWRQGFGRNTEAFF. Complete variable domain (other parts from reference TRBV30 and TRBJ1-1): SQTIHQWPATLVQPVGSPLSLECTVEGTSNPNLYWYRQAAGRGLQLLFYSVGIGQISSEVPQNLSASRPQDRQFILSSKKLLLSDSGFYLCAWRQGFGRNTEAFFGQGTRLTVV.

The chain uses TRBV4-1 and TRBJ1-1; 7 bases line up with TRBD1. The CDR3 runs to 19 residues. Germline V gives CDR1 MGHRA, CDR2 YSYEKL. The V gene end was trimmed by 0 bases and the J gene end by 0 bases; junction bases not matched to a gene: 13. The CDR3 protein is CASSQDEGKGTALNTEAFF. The CDR3 region has the DNA TGCGCCAGCAGCCAAGATGAGGGGAAGGGGACAGCATTGAACACTGAAGCTTTCTTT.

The chain is built from TRBV10-3 and TRBJ1-2; D is undetermined. CDR1 and CDR2 from the germline V gene are ENHRY and SYGVKD. CDR3 length: 17 amino acids. Trimming stripped 0 bases from V and 4 bases from J, with 18 bases between. CDR3 protein: CAISESPSLSGFYGYTF. The CDR3 DNA reads as TGTGCCATCAGTGAGTCCCCCAGCCTCAGCGGCTTCTATGGCTACACCTTC.

The chain uses TRBV6-5 and TRBJ1-5, with 7 bases that match TRBD1. This CDR3 is 14 amino acids long. In germline, CDR1 is MNHEY, CDR2 SVGAGI. The V segment lost 8 bases and the J segment 7 bases; nucleotides outside the gene matches: 11. Here the CDR3 reads CASATQQGKQPQHF. CDR3 DNA sequence: TGTGCCAGCGCCACTCAACAGGGGAAGCAGCCCCAGCATTTT.

This clone was observed a single time. V is TRBV2 and J is TRBJ2-7; TRBD1 agrees at 8 bases. The CDR3 contains 14 residues. Trimming at V came to 4 bases and at J to 4 bases, leaving 6 bases not matched to a gene. Germline assignment: CDR1 SNHLY and CDR2 FYNNEI. The CDR3, as DNA: TGTGCCAGCAGTGTGCTCGACAGGGGTTACGAGCAGTACTTC. Translating gives CASSVLDRGYEQYF.

V is TRBV4-1 and J is TRBJ2-2, with 14 positions matching TRBD2. J lost 6 bases, V lost 3 bases, and 0 bases had no gene match. The CDR3 contains 15 residues. In germline, CDR1 is MGHRA, CDR2 YSYEKL. The CDR3 is CASSQTSGGAGELFF. The CDR3 DNA follows: TGCGCCAGCAGCCAGACTAGCGGGGGGGCCGGGGAGCTGTTTTTT.

V is TRBV5-6 and J is TRBJ2-1; D gene unclear. The germline CDR1 and CDR2 sequences are SGHDT and YYEEEE. The CDR3 loop spans 13 amino acids. V gave up 4 bases and J gave up 8 bases, with 13 bases separating them. The CDR3 reads CASSARTIDEQFF. CDR3 DNA: TGTGCCAGCAGCGCCCGGACCATCGATGAGCAGTTCTTC.

The chain uses TRBV30 and TRBJ1-5, with 9 bases matching TRBD1. V trimming: 1 base; J trimming: 3 bases; junction bases outside the gene matches: 4. The CDR3 is made up of 15 amino acids. Germline CDR1 reads GTSNPN; CDR2 reads SVGIG (reference sequence). Here the CDR3 DNA reads TGTGCCTGGAGTGCCGGGGACAGGGACAATCAGCCCCAGCATTTT. Protein sequence: CAWSAGDRDNQPQHF.

The gene calls are TRBV19 and TRBJ1-2, with 9 positions matching TRBD1. Trimming cost V 0 bases and J 4 bases; bases outside gene matches: 18. Germline CDR1 and CDR2: LNHDA and SQIVND (reference sequence). The CDR3 totals 20 residues. The CDR3 loop is CASSIEEANKDRGLLYGYTF. The CDR3 region has the DNA TGTGCCAGTAGTATAGAAGAAGCGAATAAGGACAGGGGCCTTCTCTATGGCTACACCTTC. Complete variable domain (other parts from reference TRBV19 and TRBJ1-2): DGGITQSPKYLFRKEGQNVTLSCEQNLNHDAMYWYRQDPGQGLRLIYYSQIVNDFQKGDIAEGYSVSREKKESFPLTVTSAQKNPTAFYLCASSIEEANKDRGLLYGYTFGSGTRLTVV.